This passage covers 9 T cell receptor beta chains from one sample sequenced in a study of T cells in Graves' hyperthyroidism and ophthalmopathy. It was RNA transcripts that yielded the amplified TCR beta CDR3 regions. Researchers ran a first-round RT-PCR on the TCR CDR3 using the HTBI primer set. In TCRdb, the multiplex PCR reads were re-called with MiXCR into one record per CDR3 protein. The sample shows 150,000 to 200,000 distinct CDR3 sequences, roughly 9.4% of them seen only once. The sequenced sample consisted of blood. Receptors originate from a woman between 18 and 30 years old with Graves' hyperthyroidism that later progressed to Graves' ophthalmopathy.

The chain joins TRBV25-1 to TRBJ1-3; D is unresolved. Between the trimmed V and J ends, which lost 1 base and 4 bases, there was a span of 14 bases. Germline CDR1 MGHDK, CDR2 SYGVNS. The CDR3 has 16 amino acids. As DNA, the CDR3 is TGTGCCAGCAGTGAATTTGGCTACCCCTCGGGAAACACCATATATTTT. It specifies CASSEFGYPSGNTIYF.

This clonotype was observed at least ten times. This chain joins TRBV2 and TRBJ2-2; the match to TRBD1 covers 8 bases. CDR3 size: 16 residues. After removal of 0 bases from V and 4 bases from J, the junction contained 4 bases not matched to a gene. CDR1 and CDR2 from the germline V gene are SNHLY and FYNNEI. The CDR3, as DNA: TGTGCCAGCAGTGAAGCCAGGGGGCTAGGCACCGGGGAGCTGTTTTTT. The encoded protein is CASSEARGLGTGELFF.

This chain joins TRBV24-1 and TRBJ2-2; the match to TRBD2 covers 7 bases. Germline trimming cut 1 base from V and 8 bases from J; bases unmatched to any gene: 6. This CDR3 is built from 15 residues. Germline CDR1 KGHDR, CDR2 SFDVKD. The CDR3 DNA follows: TGTGCCACCAGTGATTTACGGGGGGACCCGGGGGAGCTGTTTTTT. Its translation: CATSDLRGDPGELFF.

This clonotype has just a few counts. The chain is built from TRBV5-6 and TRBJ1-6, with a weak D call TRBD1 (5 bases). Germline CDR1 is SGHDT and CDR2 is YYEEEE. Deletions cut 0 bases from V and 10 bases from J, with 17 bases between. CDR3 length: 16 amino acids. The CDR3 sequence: CASSLATGRSVSPLHF. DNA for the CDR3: TGTGCCAGCAGCTTGGCCACGGGACGGTCCGTGTCACCCCTCCACTTT.

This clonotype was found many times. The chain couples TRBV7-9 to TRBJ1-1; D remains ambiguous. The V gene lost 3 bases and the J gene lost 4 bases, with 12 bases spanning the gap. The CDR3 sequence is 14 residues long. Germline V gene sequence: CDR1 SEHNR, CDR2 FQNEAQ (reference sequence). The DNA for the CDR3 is TGTGCCAGCAGCTTGGGGAGAGAGGGCACTGAAGCTTTCTTT. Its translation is CASSLGREGTEAFF.

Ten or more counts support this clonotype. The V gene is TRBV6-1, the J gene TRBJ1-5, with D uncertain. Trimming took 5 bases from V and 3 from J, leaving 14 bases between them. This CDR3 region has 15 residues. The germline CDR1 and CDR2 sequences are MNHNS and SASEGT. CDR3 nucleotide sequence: TGTGCCAGCAGTCCCACCGTGGGCCTCAATCAGCCCCAGCATTTT. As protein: CASSPTVGLNQPQHF.

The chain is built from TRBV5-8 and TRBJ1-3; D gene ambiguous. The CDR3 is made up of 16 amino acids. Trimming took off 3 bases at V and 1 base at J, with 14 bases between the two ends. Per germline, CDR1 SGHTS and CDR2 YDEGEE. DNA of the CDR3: TGTGCCAGCAGCTGGGGATCGCCGACATCTGGAAACACCATATATTTT. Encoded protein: CASSWGSPTSGNTIYF.

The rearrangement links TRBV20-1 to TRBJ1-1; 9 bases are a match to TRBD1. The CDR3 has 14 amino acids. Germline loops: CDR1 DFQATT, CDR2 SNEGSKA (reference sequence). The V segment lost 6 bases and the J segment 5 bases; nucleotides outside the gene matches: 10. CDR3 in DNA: TGCAGTGCCCTCTTATGGACAGGGGAAACTGAAGCTTTCTTT. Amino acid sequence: CSALLWTGETEAFF.

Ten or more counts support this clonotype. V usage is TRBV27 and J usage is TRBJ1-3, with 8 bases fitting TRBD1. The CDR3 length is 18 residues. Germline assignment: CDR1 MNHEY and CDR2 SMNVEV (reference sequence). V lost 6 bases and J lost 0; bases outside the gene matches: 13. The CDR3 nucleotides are TGTGCCAGCAGAAAATGGACAGGGACTATAAACTCTGGAAACACCATATATTTT. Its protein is CASRKWTGTINSGNTIYF.